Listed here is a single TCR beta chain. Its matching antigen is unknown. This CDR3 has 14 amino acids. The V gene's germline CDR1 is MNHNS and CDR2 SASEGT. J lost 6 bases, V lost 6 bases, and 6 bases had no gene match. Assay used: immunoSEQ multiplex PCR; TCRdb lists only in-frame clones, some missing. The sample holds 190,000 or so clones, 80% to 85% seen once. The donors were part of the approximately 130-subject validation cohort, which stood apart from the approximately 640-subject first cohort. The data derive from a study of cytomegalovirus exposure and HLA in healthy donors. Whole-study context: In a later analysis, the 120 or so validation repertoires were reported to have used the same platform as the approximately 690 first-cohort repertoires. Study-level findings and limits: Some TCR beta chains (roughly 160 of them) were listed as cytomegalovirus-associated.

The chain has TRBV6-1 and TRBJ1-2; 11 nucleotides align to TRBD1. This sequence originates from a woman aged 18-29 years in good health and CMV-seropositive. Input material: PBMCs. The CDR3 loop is CASSSGQGVHGYTF. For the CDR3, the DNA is TGTGCCAGCAGCTCGGGACAGGGGGTTCATGGCTACACCTTC.